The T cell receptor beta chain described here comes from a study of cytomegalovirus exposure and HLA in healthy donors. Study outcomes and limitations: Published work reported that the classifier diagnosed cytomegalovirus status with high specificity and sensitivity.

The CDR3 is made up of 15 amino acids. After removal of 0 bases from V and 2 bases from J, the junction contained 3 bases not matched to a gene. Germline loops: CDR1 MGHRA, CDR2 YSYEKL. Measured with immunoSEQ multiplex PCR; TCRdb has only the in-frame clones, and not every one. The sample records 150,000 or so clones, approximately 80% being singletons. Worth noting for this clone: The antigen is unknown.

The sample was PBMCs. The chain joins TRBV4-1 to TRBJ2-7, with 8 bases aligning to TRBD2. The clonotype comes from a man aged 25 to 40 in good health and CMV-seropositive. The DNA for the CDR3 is TGCGCCAGCAGCCAAGAACCCGGGGGGGCCTACGAGCAGTACTTC. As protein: CASSQEPGGAYEQYF.